Each of the 20 T cell receptor beta chains below was sequenced from the same sample in a study of blood T cell repertoires in COVID-19. Some clones are missing from TCRdb's copy, which holds only in-frame ones; the method was immunoSEQ multiplex PCR. The sample holds about 190,000 clones; around four fifths are singletons and the top ten take 15% to 20%. The sequenced sample was peripheral blood. The receptors stem from a human donor in a cohort sampled during active COVID-19.

The chain uses TRBV6-6 and TRBJ2-2; weak D call: TRBD1 (6 bases). From germline, CDR1 is MNHNY and CDR2 SVGAGI (reference sequence). This CDR3 comprises 16 residues. The V and J ends lost 5 bases and 7 bases respectively, with 20 bases between them. The CDR3 loop reads CASSTTIVGGLGELFF. In nucleotides, the CDR3 is TGTGCCAGCAGTACTACGATAGTTGGGGGCCTCGGGGAGCTGTTTTTT.

The chain couples TRBV19 to TRBJ2-2, with D unresolved. V gave up 7 bases and J gave up 1 base, with 7 bases separating them. CDR1 is LNHDA, CDR2 SQIVND, per germline (reference sequence). This CDR3 has 13 amino acids. CDR3 in amino acids: CASTPRNTGELFF. The CDR3, as DNA: TGTGCCAGTACCCCCAGGAACACCGGGGAGCTGTTTTTT.

The rearrangement uses TRBV6-1 and TRBJ2-7; D gene unclear. Germline V gene lookup returns CDR1 MNHNS and CDR2 SASEGT. Trimming took off 2 bases at V and 6 bases at J, with 11 bases between the two ends. The CDR3 covers 13 residues. As DNA, the CDR3 is TGTGCCAGCAGTGAACCTTTGAGTAGCGAGCAGTACGTC. Amino acid sequence: CASSEPLSSEQYV.

This chain uses TRBV7-6 with TRBJ2-7; D unresolved. With 5 bases removed from V and 4 bases from J, the gap between germline ends came to 15 bases. The CDR3 extends over 14 amino acids. In germline, CDR1 is SGHVS, CDR2 FNYEAQ. As DNA, the CDR3 is TGTGCCAGCAGCCACCACGGTGCACTATACGAGCAGTACTTC. Its translation: CASSHHGALYEQYF.

V and J are TRBV5-1 and TRBJ1-2, with D unresolved. Germline V gene data show CDR1 as SGHRS and CDR2 as YFSETQ. This CDR3 is 19 amino acids long. The germline V and J ends were trimmed by 6 bases and 4 bases, with 31 bases remaining between them. The CDR3 sequence is CASKKTPDNTVRHLYGYTF. In DNA form, the CDR3 reads TGCGCCAGCAAAAAAACTCCCGACAATACGGTCCGGCATCTCTATGGCTACACCTTC.

This clone came up a few times. The chain combines TRBV10-3 with TRBJ2-2, with unresolved D. CDR3 length equals 12 residues. The V and J ends lost 6 bases and 6 bases respectively, with 8 bases between them. CDR1 is ENHRY and CDR2 is SYGVKD in the germline V gene. CDR3 residues: CAISALAGELFF. The CDR3 DNA reads as TGTGCCATCAGCGCATTAGCCGGGGAGCTGTTTTTT.

The rearrangement links TRBV18 to TRBJ1-1; 9 bases match TRBD1. V shed 2 bases and J 6 bases; nucleotides not matched to a gene: 7. The V gene's germline CDR1 is KGHSH and CDR2 LQKENI. This CDR3 has 15 amino acids. This CDR3 is CASSPSGTGMAEAFF. CDR3 nucleotides: TGTGCCAGCTCACCAAGTGGGACAGGGATGGCTGAAGCTTTCTTT.

This clone has more than one count but fewer than ten. The gene calls are TRBV19 and TRBJ2-1; D possibly corresponds to TRBD2 (7 bases). There are 13 residues in the CDR3. CDR1 LNHDA and CDR2 SQIVND come from the germline V gene (reference sequence). Between the trimmed V and J ends, which lost 7 bases and 4 bases, there was a span of 11 bases. The DNA of the CDR3 is TGTGCCAGTAAAAGGGGGGGATACAATGAGCAGTTCTTC. Protein product: CASKRGGYNEQFF.

The chain joins TRBV19 to TRBJ1-2; D possibly corresponds to TRBD1 (5 bases). The CDR3 covers 14 residues. The V gene lost 3 bases and the J gene lost 7 bases, with 15 bases spanning the gap. Germline V gene sequence: CDR1 LNHDA, CDR2 SQIVND (reference sequence). The CDR3 DNA is TGTGCCAGTAGTATCTCGACAGCCACGGCTGGCTACACCTTC. Protein sequence: CASSISTATAGYTF.

The J gene is TRBJ2-2, the V gene TRBV28, with D unclear. V was shortened by 5 bases and J by 4 bases, with 14 bases between the two germline ends. CDR3 length equals 15 residues. Per the germline V gene, CDR1 is MDHEN and CDR2 is SYDVKM. CDR3 protein: CASSSSGPATGELFF. The CDR3 region has the DNA TGTGCCAGCAGTAGTAGTGGGCCGGCCACCGGGGAGCTGTTTTTT.

The gene calls are TRBV7-9 and TRBJ2-1; no clear D gene. Germline loops: CDR1 SEHNR, CDR2 FQNEAQ (reference sequence). The CDR3 covers 12 residues. V gave up 1 base and J gave up 8 bases, with 6 bases separating them. The CDR3 region is CASSLVAYEQFF. The CDR3 bases are TGTGCCAGCAGCTTAGTAGCCTATGAGCAGTTCTTC.

The CDR3 sequence: CASGREEADGYTF. CDR3 nucleotide sequence: TGTGCCAGCGGCCGGGAAGAGGCGGATGGCTACACCTTC. This sequence joins TRBV6-1 and TRBJ1-2, with D hard to call. Trimming removed 8 bases from V and 6 bases from J, with 16 bases in between. The CDR3 is 13 amino acids. Germline V gives CDR1 MNHNS, CDR2 SASEGT.

This CDR3 reads CASSRAGSRYF. For the CDR3, the DNA is TGTGCCAGCAGCCGTGCAGGGTCGCGGTACTTC. The chain has TRBV3-1 (or the pseudogene TRBV3-2) and TRBJ2-7; possibly TRBD1 for D (5 bases). V shed 4 bases and J shed 12 bases, with 13 bases lying between them. The CDR3 is 11 amino acids. Germline assignment: CDR1 LGHDT and CDR2 YNNKEL (reference sequence).

This chain uses TRBV19 with TRBJ2-1; no firm D call. The V end was cut by 2 bases, the J end by 9 bases, with 11 bases between. Germline CDR1 LNHDA, CDR2 SQIVND (reference sequence). CDR3 length: 13 residues. The CDR3 region is CASSILASSEQFF. Written as DNA, the CDR3 is TGTGCCAGTAGTATATTGGCTAGTAGTGAGCAGTTCTTC.

This rearrangement joins TRBV4-2 to TRBJ2-2; no clear D. Germline V lookup: CDR1 LGHNA, CDR2 YNFKEQ. The CDR3 totals 15 residues. Between the trimmed V and J ends, which lost 1 base and 2 bases, there was a span of 8 bases. In DNA form, the CDR3 reads TGTGCCAGCAGCCAAGCTTTGTCTAACACCGGGGAGCTGTTTTTT. This encodes CASSQALSNTGELFF.

V usage is TRBV18 and J usage is TRBJ1-2; 8 positions match TRBD1. CDR1 and CDR2 (germline): KGHSH, LQKENI. Trimming at V came to 5 bases and at J to 0 bases, leaving 5 bases not matched to a gene. This CDR3 has 15 amino acids. The DNA for the CDR3 is TGTGCCAGCTCAAAGGGACAGGCAGCTAACTATGGCTACACCTTC. Residues: CASSKGQAANYGYTF.

The chain combines TRBV27 with TRBJ2-7; 9 nucleotides agree with TRBD1. The V gene's germline CDR1 is MNHEY and CDR2 SMNVEV (reference sequence). The CDR3 spans 14 residues. Germline trimming cut 6 bases from V and 4 bases from J; bases unmatched to any gene: 7. DNA of the CDR3: TGTGCCAGCAGACCAACAGGGGGCATATACGAGCAGTACGTC. It yields the protein CASRPTGGIYEQYV.

The V gene is TRBV25-1, the J gene TRBJ2-5, with D tentatively TRBD2 (7 bases). The CDR3 extends over 14 amino acids. Germline assignment: CDR1 MGHDK and CDR2 SYGVNS. Trimming left V 1 base short and J 4 bases short, with 10 bases between. DNA of the CDR3: TGTGCCAGCAGTGAATCGGGGGGCGTAGAGACCCAGTACTTC. Translating it yields CASSESGGVETQYF.

The J gene is TRBJ2-3, the V gene TRBV11-3, with D hard to call. V was cut by 5 bases and J by 5 bases, with 8 bases left in between. This CDR3 region has 12 residues. The V gene's germline CDR1 is SGHNT and CDR2 YENEEA. The CDR3 region is CASSIGLDTQYF. CDR3 DNA sequence: TGTGCCAGCAGCATCGGGTTAGATACGCAGTATTTT.

The chain couples TRBV6-1 to TRBJ1-4; D unclear. This CDR3 has 13 residues. Trimming left V 2 bases short and J 6 bases short, with 7 bases between. Germline V lookup: CDR1 MNHNS, CDR2 SASEGT. CDR3 region: CASSESSYEKLFF. CDR3 in DNA: TGTGCCAGCAGTGAATCCAGTTATGAAAAACTGTTTTTT.